The TCR beta chain under discussion was sequenced for a study of identical twins. In every case, the donor was a healthy Caucasian. A universal primer site came from template switching; cDNA carried unique molecular identifiers. One entry per CDR3 protein, called by TCRdb with MiXCR from the 5' RACE reads. The sample consists of some 260,000 distinct CDR3 sequences, more than 12% of them appearing once. Overall study results and limits: Less excess twin sharing appeared in beta out-of-frame sequences. Out-of-frame alpha sequences common to twins were enriched for low generation probability.

As to this clonotype: Its target is not known.

This receptor was identified in a woman between 18 and 29 years old in good health. Sequenced material: memory (CD45RO+) T cells sorted from blood.

The CDR3 spells CAISEGLPRHEQYF. CDR3 nucleotide sequence: TGTGCCATCAGTGAGGGACTCCCTAGACACGAGCAGTACTTC. This rearrangement joins TRBV10-3 to TRBJ2-7; D may be TRBD2 (5 bases). CDR3 length: 14 amino acids. Trimming shortened V by 2 bases and J by 5 bases, and 13 bases separated the two germline ends. CDR1 is ENHRY, CDR2 SYGVKD, per germline.